This TCR beta chain is drawn from a study of blood T cell repertoires in COVID-19. In the study overall: Samples representing acute and convalescent COVID-19 were sourced from the United States, Italy and Spain. T cells, B-cell-depleted T cells, or PBMCs supplied cDNA or gDNA.

The CDR3 covers 13 residues. Between the trimmed V and J ends, which lost 2 bases and 6 bases, there was a span of 10 bases. Germline CDR1 and CDR2: SQVTM and ANQGSEA. Original analysis: Reference gene primer amplification gave nucleated cell count estimates. The method was immunoSEQ multiplex PCR; TCRdb's version includes in-frame clones alone and lacks a portion of them. The DNA gave D and trimming, while V, J and clone size come from that table. The table includes around 230,000 clones, roughly 80% detected once. The TCR was taken from a woman older than 75 with acute or convalescent COVID-19. What was sequenced was peripheral blood. The J gene is TRBJ2-2, the V gene TRBV29-1; D not certain. The CDR3 region has the DNA TGCAGCGTTGAATCCTCGGTATCCGGGGAGCTGTTTTTT. Its translation: CSVESSVSGELFF.